The 2 T cell receptor beta chains listed next were all sequenced from one sample in a study of beta chain features in type 1 diabetes. Expressed TCRB transcripts were sequenced after all isolated RNA was converted to cDNA. Here immunoSEQ multiplex PCR was the method, and the copy in TCRdb shows in-frame clones only, minus some. In the table there are about 900,000 clones, 15% to 20% of which are singletons. The sequencing sample was made of naive CD4+ T cells from blood. The receptors shown here come from a woman between 18 and 29 years old in good health.

This clone has just a few counts. The chain couples TRBV4-2 to TRBJ1-2; 8 nucleotides line up with TRBD1. Trimming took 1 base from V and 4 from J; bases not matched to a gene: 5. CDR1 is LGHNA and CDR2 is YNFKEQ in the germline V gene. The CDR3 length is 15 residues. CDR3 bases: TGTGCCAGCAGCCAAGCCGGACAGGGCCTCTATGGCTACACCTTC. Translating it yields CASSQAGQGLYGYTF.

This chain links TRBV2 with TRBJ1-1; no definite D call. Germline values: CDR1 SNHLY, CDR2 FYNNEI. The length of the CDR3 is 13 residues. V was trimmed by 1 base and J by 4 bases, leaving 7 bases between them. The CDR3 DNA reads as TGTGCCAGCAGTGAAGTTCGAAGCACTGAAGCTTTCTTT. Protein sequence: CASSEVRSTEAFF.